The 4 T cell receptor beta chains below were found in one sample sequenced in a study of identical twins. TCRdb ran MiXCR on the 5' RACE reads and lists one entry per CDR3 protein. This sample has approximately 240,000 distinct CDR3 sequences, with 11% to 15% found just once. Sequenced input: memory (CD45RO+) T cells sorted from blood. The source of these receptors is a woman under 30 in good health.

This clonotype was recorded many times. The rearrangement uses TRBV12-3 or TRBV12-4 and TRBJ2-5, with D possibly called TRBD1 or TRBD2 (5 bases each). The CDR3 has 15 amino acids. V gave up 6 bases and J gave up 1 base, with 15 bases separating them. CDR3 region: CASSSVGAGQETQYF. The DNA for the CDR3 is TGTGCCAGCAGCTCGGTCGGGGCGGGCCAAGAGACCCAGTACTTC.

This rearrangement joins TRBV5-1 to TRBJ2-5; perhaps TRBD1 as D (7 bases). CDR1 is SGHRS and CDR2 is YFSETQ in the germline V gene. The germline V and J ends were trimmed by 3 bases and 3 bases, with 18 bases remaining between them. This CDR3 spans 16 amino acids. The CDR3 sequence is CASSSVGGGPKETQYF. The CDR3 DNA reads TGCGCCAGCAGCTCGGTCGGAGGGGGCCCCAAAGAGACCCAGTACTTC.

In regard to this clonotype: Given a much more abundant clone one base away, this may be a read error. The conserved phenylalanine or tryptophan normally closing the CDR3 is absent here, so this likely arose from a read error. CDR3 amino acids: CASSVVPGTEAFS. As DNA, the CDR3 is TGTGCCAGCAGCGTAGTTCCAGGCACTGAAGCTTTCTCT. The chain uses TRBV9 and TRBJ1-1; D unresolved. This CDR3 contains 13 residues. Trimming removed 0 bases from V and 4 bases from J, with 7 bases in between. From germline, CDR1 is SGDLS and CDR2 YYNGEE.

This clonotype was picked up a small number of times. This chain's CDR3 is CSARPHFSTLTGELFF. CDR3 bases: TGCAGTGCTAGACCCCACTTCTCAACTCTTACCGGGGAGCTGTTTTTT. The J gene is TRBJ2-2, the V gene TRBV20-1; D unresolved. Germline V CDR1 and CDR2: DFQATT, SNEGSKA (reference sequence). The CDR3 extends over 16 amino acids. V was shortened by 2 bases and J by 5 bases, with 18 bases between the two germline ends.